This T cell receptor (beta chain) was observed in a study of shared clonotypes between healthy human individuals. The data were produced by immunoSEQ multiplex PCR, yet TCRdb's version contains in-frame clones alone and is incomplete. Of 2 million to 2.5 million clones in the sample, 95% were seen once. The CDR3 totals 17 residues. Unmatched junction bases numbered 7, after V lost 1 base and J lost 2 bases. Germline V gene sequence: CDR1 MGHDK, CDR2 SYGVNS. V usage is TRBV25-1 and J usage is TRBJ2-3; 9 bases are a match to TRBD2. The sequence derives from a man between 18 and 35 years old in good health. The sequenced sample consisted of naive CD4+ T cells sorted from blood. As for subset: CD45RA+ positively selected. DNA for the CDR3: TGTGCCAGCAGTGAATGGGGGCGGGAGGGCCTCACAGATACGCAGTATTTT. Residues: CASSEWGREGLTDTQYF. The full variable domain, in which reference TRBV25-1 and TRBJ2-3 provide the parts outside the CDR3, is EADIYQTPRYLVIGTGKKITLECSQTMGHDKMYWYQQDPGMELHLIHYSYGVNSTEKGDLSSESTVSRIRTEHFPLTLESARPSHTSQYLCASSEWGREGLTDTQYFGPGTRLTVL.